This T cell receptor (beta chain) is from a study of blood T cell repertoires in COVID-19. Study information: The United States, Italy and Spain provided the acute and convalescent COVID-19 samples. Sample material is recorded as cDNA or gDNA derived from T cells, B-cell-depleted T cells, or PBMCs.

The CDR3 contains 15 residues. Trimming at V came to 4 bases and at J to 4 bases, leaving 7 bases not matched to a gene. The germline gives CDR1 SGHRS, CDR2 YFSETQ. Methods used by the authors: Reference gene primer amplification gave estimated nucleated cell counts. The assay was immunoSEQ multiplex PCR, and TCRdb's table has in-frame clones only and misses some. D and trimming were read from the DNA, whereas the V and J calls and clone size are those reported in that table. The sample contains 35,000 to 50,000 clones, approximately 84% of which appear only once. The chain uses TRBV5-1 and TRBJ2-3, with 9 positions matching TRBD1. This clonotype originated in a human donor in a cohort sampled during active COVID-19. Sequenced sample: peripheral blood. The CDR3 is CASSPGTGNADTQYF. DNA of the CDR3: TGCGCCAGCAGCCCGGGGACAGGGAACGCAGATACGCAGTATTTT.